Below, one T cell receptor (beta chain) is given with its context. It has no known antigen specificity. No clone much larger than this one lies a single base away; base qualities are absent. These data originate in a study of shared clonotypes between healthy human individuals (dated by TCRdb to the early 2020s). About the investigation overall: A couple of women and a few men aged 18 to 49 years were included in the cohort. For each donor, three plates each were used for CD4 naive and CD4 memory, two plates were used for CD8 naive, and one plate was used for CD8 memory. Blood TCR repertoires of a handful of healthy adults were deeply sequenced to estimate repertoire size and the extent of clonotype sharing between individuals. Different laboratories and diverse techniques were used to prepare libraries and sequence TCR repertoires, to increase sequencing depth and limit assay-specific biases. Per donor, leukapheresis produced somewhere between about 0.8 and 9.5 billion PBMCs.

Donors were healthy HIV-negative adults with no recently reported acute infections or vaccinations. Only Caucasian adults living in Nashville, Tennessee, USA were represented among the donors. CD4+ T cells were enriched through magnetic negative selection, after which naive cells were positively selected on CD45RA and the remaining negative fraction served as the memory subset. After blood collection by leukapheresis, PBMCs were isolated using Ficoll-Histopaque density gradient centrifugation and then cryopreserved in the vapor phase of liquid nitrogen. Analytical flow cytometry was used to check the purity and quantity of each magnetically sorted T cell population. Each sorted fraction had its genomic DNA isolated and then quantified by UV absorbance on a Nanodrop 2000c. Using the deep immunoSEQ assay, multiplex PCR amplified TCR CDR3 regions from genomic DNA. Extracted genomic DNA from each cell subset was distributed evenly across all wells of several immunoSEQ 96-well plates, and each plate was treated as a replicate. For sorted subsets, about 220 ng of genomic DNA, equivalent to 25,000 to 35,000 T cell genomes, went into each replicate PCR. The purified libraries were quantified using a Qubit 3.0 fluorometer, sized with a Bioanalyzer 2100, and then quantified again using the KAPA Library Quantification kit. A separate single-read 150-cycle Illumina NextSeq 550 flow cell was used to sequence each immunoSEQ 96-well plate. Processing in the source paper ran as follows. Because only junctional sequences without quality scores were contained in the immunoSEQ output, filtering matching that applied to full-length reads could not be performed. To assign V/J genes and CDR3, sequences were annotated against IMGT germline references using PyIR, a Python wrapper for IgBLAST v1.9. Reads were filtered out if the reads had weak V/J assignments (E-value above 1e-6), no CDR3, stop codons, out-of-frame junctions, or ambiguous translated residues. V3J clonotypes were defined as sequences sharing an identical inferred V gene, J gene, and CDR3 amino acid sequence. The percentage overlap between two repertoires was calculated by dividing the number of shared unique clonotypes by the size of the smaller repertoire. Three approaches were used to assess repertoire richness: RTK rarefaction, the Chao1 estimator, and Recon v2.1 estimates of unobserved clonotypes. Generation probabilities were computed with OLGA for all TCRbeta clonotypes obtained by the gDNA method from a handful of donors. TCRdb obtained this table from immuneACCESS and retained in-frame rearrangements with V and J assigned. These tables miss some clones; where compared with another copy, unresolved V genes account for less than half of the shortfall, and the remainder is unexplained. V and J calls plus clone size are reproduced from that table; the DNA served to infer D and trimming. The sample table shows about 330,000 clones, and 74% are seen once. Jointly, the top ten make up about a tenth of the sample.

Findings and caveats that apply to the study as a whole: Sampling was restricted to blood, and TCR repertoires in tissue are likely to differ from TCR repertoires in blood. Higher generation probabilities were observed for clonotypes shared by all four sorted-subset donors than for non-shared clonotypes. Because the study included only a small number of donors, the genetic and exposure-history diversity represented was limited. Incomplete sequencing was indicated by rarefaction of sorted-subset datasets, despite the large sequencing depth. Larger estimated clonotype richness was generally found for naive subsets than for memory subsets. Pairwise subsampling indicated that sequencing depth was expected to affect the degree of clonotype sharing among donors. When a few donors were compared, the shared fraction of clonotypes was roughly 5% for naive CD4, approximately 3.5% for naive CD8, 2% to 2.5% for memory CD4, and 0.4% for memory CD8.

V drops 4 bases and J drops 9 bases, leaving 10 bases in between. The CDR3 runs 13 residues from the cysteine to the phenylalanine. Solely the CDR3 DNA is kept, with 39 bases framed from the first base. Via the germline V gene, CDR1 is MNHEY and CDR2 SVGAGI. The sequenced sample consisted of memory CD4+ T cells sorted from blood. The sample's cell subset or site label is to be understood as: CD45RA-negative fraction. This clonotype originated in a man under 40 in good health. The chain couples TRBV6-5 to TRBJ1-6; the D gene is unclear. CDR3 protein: CASSFASGSPLHF. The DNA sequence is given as TGTGCCAGCAGTTTTGCGAGTGGTTCACCCCTCCACTTT.